A single sample is the source of the 31 T cell receptor beta chains below, sequenced in a study of metastatic and nonmetastatic thyroid tumors. TCRdb reprocessed the PCR reads via MiXCR. Among thousands of clones, 35% were seen once, and the ten largest hold approximately 27%. Thyroid surgery was preceded by no treatment in any patient. Sequenced sample: adjacent normal tissue. The receptor source for this set is a female donor with papillary thyroid cancer or a benign thyroid nodule (not recorded which). Some clones in this sample may be carry-over from other donors' samples.

The chain uses TRBV27 and TRBJ2-7; D call uncertain. The CDR3 is 12 residues long. Looked up from germline, CDR1 is MNHEY and CDR2 is SMNVEV (reference sequence). Trimming pared 3 bases from V and 6 bases from J, leaving 9 bases between. CDR3 bases: TGTGCCAGCAGTTTGATAAGAGGCGAGCAGTACTTC. Encoded protein: CASSLIRGEQYF.

This clone was recorded a few times. This rearrangement joins TRBV15 to TRBJ2-2; 10 nucleotides match TRBD2. Germline values: CDR1 LNHNV, CDR2 YYDKDF (reference sequence). V was pared by 6 bases and J by 7 bases, with 11 bases of the junction left unmatched. The CDR3 spans 16 residues. DNA of the CDR3: TGTGCCACCAGTAATGAGCGGGAGGGCCTCGGCGGGGAGCTGTTTTTT. Its translation: CATSNEREGLGGELFF. Supplemented by reference TRBV15 and TRBJ2-2, the full variable domain reads DAMVIQNPRYQVTQFGKPVTLSCSQTLNHNVMYWYQQKSSQAPKLLFHYYDKDFNNEADTPDNFQSRRPNTSFCFLDIRSPGLGDTAMYLCATSNEREGLGGELFFGEGSRLTVL.

This clone qualifies as large (0.1 to 1%). The V call is TRBV2, the J call TRBJ2-7; D assignment may be TRBD1 or TRBD2 (5 bases each). The V end lost 7 bases, the J end lost 3 bases, and 13 bases lay between the germline ends. CDR3 length: 13 amino acids. Germline V CDR1 and CDR2: SNHLY, FYNNEI. The CDR3 loop reads CASKGRIYYEQYF. CDR3 nucleotides: TGTGCCAGCAAGGGACGGATATACTACGAGCAGTACTTC.

By frequency in the sample, this clone is medium-sized. V is TRBV19 and J is TRBJ2-3; D may correspond to TRBD1 or TRBD2 (6 bases each). The CDR3 loop spans 13 amino acids. Trimming took 10 bases from V and 3 from J, leaving 14 bases between them. Germline assignment: CDR1 LNHDA and CDR2 SQIVND (reference sequence). The CDR3 sequence is CATSEGGTDTQYF. The DNA of the CDR3 is TGTGCCACCTCGGAGGGGGGAACAGATACGCAGTATTTT.

This clone was picked up a small number of times. The chain uses TRBV19 and TRBJ1-1, with 7 bases matching TRBD1. The J segment lost 6 bases and the V segment lost 5 bases, leaving 9 bases of the junction unmatched. The CDR3 covers 14 residues. Germline V lookup: CDR1 LNHDA, CDR2 SQIVND (reference sequence). As DNA, the CDR3 is TGTGCCAGTAGTCGACAGGGTACCTTTTCTGAAGCTTTCTTT. Translation gives CASSRQGTFSEAFF.

The chain has TRBV6-1 and TRBJ2-7; no clear D gene. The CDR3 is 15 amino acids. V gave up 1 base and J gave up 3 bases, with 13 bases separating them. The germline CDR1 and CDR2 sequences are MNHNS and SASEGT. This CDR3 is CASSEEWYPLYEQYF. The DNA for the CDR3 is TGTGCCAGCAGTGAAGAGTGGTATCCCCTCTACGAGCAGTACTTC.

This clone was observed many times. Since the CDR3 does not end with the conserved phenylalanine or tryptophan, this likely comes from a read error. No DNA is shown, since the ends of the CDR3 on it are uncertain; the CDR3 is the one TCRdb lists. The chain has TRBV19 and TRBJ2-6. The CDR3 is 12 amino acids in total, end residues counted. Looked up from germline, CDR1 is LNHDA and CDR2 is SQIVND (reference sequence). The chain's CDR3 is CASSSHILSLTS.

This clone was counted once. This chain connects TRBV5-1 to TRBJ2-7; D ambiguous. From germline, CDR1 is SGHRS and CDR2 YFSETQ. The CDR3 contains 14 residues. V lost 4 bases to trimming and J lost 2 bases, with 13 bases between them. CDR3 nucleotide sequence: TGCGCCAGCAGCGAAGGCCCGGCCCCCTACGAGCAGTACTTC. This sequence encodes CASSEGPAPYEQYF.

This chain uses TRBV28 with TRBJ2-7, with D possibly TRBD1 on 5 matching bases. The CDR3 totals 14 residues. Trimming shortened V by 9 bases and J by 3 bases, and 18 bases separated the two germline ends. Germline V gene sequence: CDR1 MDHEN, CDR2 SYDVKM. The DNA for the CDR3 is TGTGCCAGTAGCCTCAACCAGGGATACTACGAGCAGTACTTC. Amino acids: CASSLNQGYYEQYF.

This clone was found a few times. J is TRBJ1-5 and V is TRBV12-5; weak D call: TRBD1 (5 bases). The V and J ends lost 6 bases and 3 bases respectively, with 15 bases between them. Germline V gives CDR1 LGHNT, CDR2 FRNRAP. CDR3 length: 15 amino acids. CDR3 sequence reads: CASGDWGFSNQPQHF. CDR3 DNA sequence: TGTGCTAGTGGGGATTGGGGGTTTTCCAATCAGCCCCAGCATTTT.

This clone was picked up a small number of times. V is TRBV24-1 and J is TRBJ1-2; D is unclear. Germline CDR1 KGHDR, CDR2 SFDVKD. V was shortened by 0 bases and J by 4 bases, with 8 bases between the two germline ends. The CDR3 runs 14 residues. The CDR3 DNA reads TGTGCCACCAGTGATTTGATGCAGAGCTATGGCTACACCTTC. Protein: CATSDLMQSYGYTF.

This clone is termed medium-sized. Other DNA sequences within the sample encode an identical CDR3. The rearrangement links TRBV20-1 to TRBJ2-1; D is unresolved. From germline, CDR1 is DFQATT and CDR2 SNEGSKA (reference sequence). The CDR3 is 11 residues long. V was cut by 6 bases and J by 11 bases, with 14 bases left in between. The chain's CDR3 is CSAPLASQQFF. The CDR3 coding sequence is TGCAGTGCCCCCCTCGCTTCGCAGCAGTTCTTC.

This clone turned up a few times. V is TRBV6-2 or TRBV6-3 and J is TRBJ2-2, with 11 bases fitting TRBD2. The CDR3 totals 15 residues. The germline CDR1 and CDR2 sequences are MNHEY and SVGEGT. With 6 bases clipped from V and 0 bases from J, the junction kept 0 bases outside the gene matches. The CDR3: CASRLAGANTGELFF. The CDR3 bases are TGTGCCAGCAGACTAGCGGGAGCGAACACCGGGGAGCTGTTTTTT.

This chain connects TRBV4-2 to TRBJ2-7; perhaps TRBD1 as D (6 bases). V lost 1 base and J 4 bases, leaving 11 bases between the germline ends. There are 14 residues in the CDR3. From germline, CDR1 is LGHNA and CDR2 YNFKEQ. CDR3 protein: CASSQGTQGYEQYF. In nucleotides, the CDR3 is TGTGCCAGCAGCCAAGGGACCCAGGGGTACGAGCAGTACTTC.

This clone was seen only a few times. The rearrangement links TRBV5-5 to TRBJ2-7, with D possibly TRBD2 on 6 matching bases. CDR3 length equals 16 residues. CDR1 is SGHKS, CDR2 YYEKEE, per germline (reference sequence). The V gene lost 0 bases and the J gene lost 7 bases, with 20 bases spanning the gap. As DNA, the CDR3 is TGTGCCAGCAGCTTGGAGTTAGCTGGGGTTCGGGAGGAGCAGTACTTC. Translation: CASSLELAGVREEQYF.

Here the CDR3 DNA reads TGTGCCAGCAGCTTAGGGCCTTGGGGACAGACCTCCTACGAGCAGTACTTC. The encoded protein is CASSLGPWGQTSYEQYF. V gene TRBV7-2 combines with J gene TRBJ2-7; 7 bases match TRBD1. The trim removed 1 base at V and 0 bases at J, leaving 9 bases unmatched. Germline CDR1 is SGHTA and CDR2 is FQGNSA. The CDR3 length is 17 residues.

This clone was seen a few times. The chain combines TRBV27 with TRBJ1-1; D remains ambiguous. V was trimmed by 1 base and J by 3 bases, leaving 6 bases between them. The CDR3 is 13 residues long. The germline V gene encodes CDR1 MNHEY and CDR2 SMNVEV (reference sequence). The DNA of the CDR3 is TGTGCCAGCAGTTTATACGCGGACACTGAAGCTTTCTTT. It specifies CASSLYADTEAFF.

This chain uses TRBV24-1 with TRBJ2-1; 10 positions agree with TRBD2. The CDR3 totals 14 residues. Looked up from germline, CDR1 is KGHDR and CDR2 is SFDVKD. J gave up 10 bases and V 2 bases, and 4 bases lay outside the gene matches. The CDR3 DNA reads as TGTGCCACCAGTGATTCTAGCGGGAGCAAGGAGCAGTTCTTC. Amino acid sequence: CATSDSSGSKEQFF.

This chain connects TRBV5-1 to TRBJ1-6; D not certain. Germline assignment: CDR1 SGHRS and CDR2 YFSETQ. V dropped 0 bases and J dropped 4 bases, with 8 bases sitting between them. The CDR3 is 15 residues long. Here the CDR3 reads CASSLEGGYNSPLHF. CDR3 in DNA: TGCGCCAGCAGCTTGGAGGGCGGGTATAATTCACCCCTCCACTTT.

This clone showed up just a few times. V gene TRBV28 combines with J gene TRBJ1-5; D is uncertain. The CDR3 runs 13 residues. Trimming cost V 2 bases and J 0 bases, with 2 bases left between them. In germline, CDR1 is MDHEN, CDR2 SYDVKM. In DNA, the CDR3 is TGTGCCAGCAGTTTAGATAGCAATCAGCCCCAGCATTTT. Translated: CASSLDSNQPQHF.

This clone was detected a few times. A much larger clone differs by one base, so this may be a read error. This sequence joins TRBV7-2 and TRBJ1-6, with TRBD1 as a possible D gene (5 bases). Germline CDR1 is SGHTA and CDR2 is FQGNSA. V was clipped by 5 bases and J by 6 bases, with 5 bases between them. The CDR3 has 12 residues. As DNA, the CDR3 is TGTGCCAGCAGCCAGGGTAATTCACCCCTCCACTTT. Its translation is CASSQGNSPLHF.

The chain couples TRBV10-3 to TRBJ1-2; TRBD1 is a possible D gene (5 bases). The germline V gene encodes CDR1 ENHRY and CDR2 SYGVKD. Trimming pared 2 bases from V and 6 bases from J, leaving 13 bases between. The CDR3 loop spans 14 amino acids. CDR3 coding DNA: TGTGCCATCAGTGAGGGGGTAGGGGTCGATGGCTACACCTTC. Its translation: CAISEGVGVDGYTF.

This clone was seen a handful of times. V is TRBV6-1 and J is TRBJ1-1, with 7 bases lining up with TRBD1. CDR1 and CDR2 from the germline V gene are MNHNS and SASEGT. V trimming: 5 bases; J trimming: 5 bases; junction bases outside the gene matches: 8. CDR3 length equals 14 residues. The CDR3 DNA is TGTGCCAGCAGTCTCCGGCAGGGGGAAACTGAAGCTTTCTTT. Translation gives CASSLRQGETEAFF.

Of note for this clone: The junction differs from germline at one of its ends, possibly a read error. The chain recombines TRBV6-5 with TRBJ1-4; perhaps TRBD1 as D (5 bases). Germline loops: CDR1 MNHEY, CDR2 SVGAGI. This CDR3 has 14 amino acids. CDR3 region: CASSYDGAKEKLFF. The DNA for the CDR3 is TGTGCCAGCAGTTACGACGGGGCTAAGGAAAAACTGTTTTTT.

Of note for this clone: Because the CDR3 is missing its conserved closing phenylalanine or tryptophan, this is likely a read error. The CDR3 region has the DNA TGTGCCAGCAGTTTATACAGGCGGTATCAGCCCCAGCATTCT. Translated: CASSLYRRYQPQHS. This rearrangement joins TRBV27 to TRBJ1-5; tentatively, D is TRBD1 (5 bases). The V gene's germline CDR1 is MNHEY and CDR2 SMNVEV (reference sequence). CDR3 length equals 14 residues. Trimming left V 1 base short and J 5 bases short, with 9 bases between.

This clone was observed a handful of times. The chain combines TRBV7-8 with TRBJ1-2; the D is unclear. Germline V lookup: CDR1 SGHVS, CDR2 FQNEAQ. The CDR3 runs 12 residues. Trimming cost V 1 base and J 4 bases, with 4 bases left between them. The CDR3 sequence: CASSLGGYGYTF. CDR3 in DNA: TGTGCCAGCAGCTTAGGCGGCTATGGCTACACCTTC.

This clone came up a few times. This may be a read error, as it is one base from a much larger clone. V and J are TRBV6-2 or TRBV6-3 and TRBJ1-2, with D hard to call. Trimming stripped 6 bases from V and 5 bases from J, with 19 bases between. CDR1 and CDR2 (germline): MNHEY, SVGEGT. The CDR3 has 15 amino acids. The CDR3 reads CASRYHGQRGYGYTF. The CDR3 DNA reads as TGTGCCAGCAGATACCATGGGCAACGCGGATATGGCTACACCTTC.

V and J are TRBV19 and TRBJ1-2; TRBD1 agrees at 7 bases. Germline V gene data show CDR1 as LNHDA and CDR2 as SQIVND (reference sequence). With V trimmed by 3 bases and J by 8 bases, 12 bases remained unmatched. The CDR3 contains 15 residues. The CDR3 nucleotides read TGTGCCAGTAGTATGGCCTTAACAGGGGATTGGGGCTACACCTTC. Encoded protein: CASSMALTGDWGYTF.

The chain links TRBV30 to TRBJ2-5; tentatively, D is TRBD1 (5 bases). The CDR3 extends over 13 amino acids. In germline, CDR1 is GTSNPN, CDR2 SVGIG (reference sequence). Trimming took off 2 bases at V and 2 bases at J, with 9 bases between the two ends. The CDR3 spells CAWSNRPQETQYF. CDR3 nucleotides: TGTGCCTGGAGTAACAGGCCTCAAGAGACCCAGTACTTC.

This clone was counted a few times. The rearrangement uses TRBV28 and TRBJ1-1, with TRBD1 matching 10 bases. The CDR3 is 15 amino acids. The germline gives CDR1 MDHEN, CDR2 SYDVKM. V lost 6 bases to trimming and J lost 9 bases; unmatched junction nucleotides: 13. The CDR3 DNA reads as TGTGCCAGCAGCCACCGATCGACAGGGGGCCGTAAAGCTTTCTTT. Its translation is CASSHRSTGGRKAFF.

This clone is medium-sized by share. The chain employs TRBV7-3 and TRBJ2-1; 8 bases fit TRBD1. CDR3 length: 15 amino acids. V lost 1 base and J lost 2; bases outside the gene matches: 1. Germline CDR1 is SGHTA and CDR2 is FQGTGA. DNA of the CDR3: TGTGCCAGCAGCTTAAGACAGGGGACCTACAATGAGCAGTTCTTC. Amino acids: CASSLRQGTYNEQFF.